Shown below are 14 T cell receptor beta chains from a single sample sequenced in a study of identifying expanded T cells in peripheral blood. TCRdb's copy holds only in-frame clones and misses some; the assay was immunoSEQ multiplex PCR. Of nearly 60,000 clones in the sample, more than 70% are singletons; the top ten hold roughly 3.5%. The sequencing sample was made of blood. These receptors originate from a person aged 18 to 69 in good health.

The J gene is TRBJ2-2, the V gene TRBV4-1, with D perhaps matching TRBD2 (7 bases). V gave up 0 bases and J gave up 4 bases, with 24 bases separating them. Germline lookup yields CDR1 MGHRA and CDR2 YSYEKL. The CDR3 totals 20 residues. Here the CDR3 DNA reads TGCGCCAGCAGCCAAGAAGGGGGGGGTTTAGTAGGGAGGAGCACCGGGGAGCTGTTTTTT. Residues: CASSQEGGGLVGRSTGELFF.

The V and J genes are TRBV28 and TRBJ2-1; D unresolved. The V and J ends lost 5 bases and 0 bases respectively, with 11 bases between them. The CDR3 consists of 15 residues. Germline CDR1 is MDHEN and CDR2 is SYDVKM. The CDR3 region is CASSPPGGSYNEQFF. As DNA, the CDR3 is TGTGCCAGCAGTCCACCTGGCGGCTCCTACAATGAGCAGTTCTTC. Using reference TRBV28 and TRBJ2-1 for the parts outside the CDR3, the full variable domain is DVKVTQSSRYLVKRTGEKVFLECVQDMDHENMFWYRQDPGLGLRLIYFSYDVKMKEKGDIPEGYSVSREKKERFSLILESASTNQTSMYLCASSPPGGSYNEQFFGPGTRLTVL.

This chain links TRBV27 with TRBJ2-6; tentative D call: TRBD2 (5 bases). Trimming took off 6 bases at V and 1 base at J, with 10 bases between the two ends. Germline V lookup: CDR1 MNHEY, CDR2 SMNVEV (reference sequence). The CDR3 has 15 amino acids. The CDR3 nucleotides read TGTGCCAGCAGAACTAGTTATTCTGGGGCCAACGTCCTGACTTTC. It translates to CASRTSYSGANVLTF.

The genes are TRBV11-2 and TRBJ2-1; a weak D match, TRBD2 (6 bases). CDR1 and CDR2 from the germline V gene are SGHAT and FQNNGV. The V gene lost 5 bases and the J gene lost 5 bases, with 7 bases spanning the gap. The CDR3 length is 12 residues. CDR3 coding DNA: TGTGCCAGCAGCCGCGGGAACAATGAGCAGTTCTTC. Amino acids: CASSRGNNEQFF.

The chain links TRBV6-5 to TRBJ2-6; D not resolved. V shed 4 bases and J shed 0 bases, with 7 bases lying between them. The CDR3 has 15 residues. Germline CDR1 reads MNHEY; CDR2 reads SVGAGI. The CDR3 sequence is CASSLGFSGANVLTF. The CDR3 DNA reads TGTGCCAGCAGTTTAGGGTTCTCTGGGGCCAACGTCCTGACTTTC.

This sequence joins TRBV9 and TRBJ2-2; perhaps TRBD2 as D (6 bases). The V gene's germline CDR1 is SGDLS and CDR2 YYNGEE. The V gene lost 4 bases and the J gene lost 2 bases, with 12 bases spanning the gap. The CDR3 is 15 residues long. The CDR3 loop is CASSRGDLNTGELFF. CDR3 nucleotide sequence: TGTGCCAGCAGCAGAGGGGACTTAAACACCGGGGAGCTGTTTTTT.

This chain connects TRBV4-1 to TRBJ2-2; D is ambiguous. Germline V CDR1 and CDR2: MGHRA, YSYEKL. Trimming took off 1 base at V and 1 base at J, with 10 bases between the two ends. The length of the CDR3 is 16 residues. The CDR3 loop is CASSQGEGLNTGELFF. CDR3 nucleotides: TGCGCCAGCAGCCAAGGGGAAGGGTTGAACACCGGGGAGCTGTTTTTT.

The CDR3 nucleotides are TGCGCCAGCAGCAGCTGGCCGGGGCTAGAAGAGACCCAGTACTTC. Amino acid sequence: CASSSWPGLEETQYF. The V call is TRBV5-1, the J call TRBJ2-5; D assignment may be TRBD1 or TRBD2 (5 bases each). Trimming removed 4 bases at V and 3 bases at J, with 16 bases between. Germline V gene data show CDR1 as SGHRS and CDR2 as YFSETQ. This CDR3 has 15 amino acids.

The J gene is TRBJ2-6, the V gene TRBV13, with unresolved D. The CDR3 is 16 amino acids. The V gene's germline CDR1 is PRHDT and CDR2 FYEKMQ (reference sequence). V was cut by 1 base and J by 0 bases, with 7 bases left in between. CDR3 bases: TGTGCCAGCAGCTTAGAGGGTATCTCTGGGGCCAACGTCCTGACTTTC. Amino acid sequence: CASSLEGISGANVLTF.

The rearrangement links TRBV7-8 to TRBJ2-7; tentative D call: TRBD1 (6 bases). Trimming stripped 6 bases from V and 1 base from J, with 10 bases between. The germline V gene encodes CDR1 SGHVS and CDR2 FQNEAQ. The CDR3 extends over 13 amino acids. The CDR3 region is CASSPGQSYEQYF. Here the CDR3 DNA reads TGTGCCAGCAGTCCCGGACAGTCCTACGAGCAGTACTTC.

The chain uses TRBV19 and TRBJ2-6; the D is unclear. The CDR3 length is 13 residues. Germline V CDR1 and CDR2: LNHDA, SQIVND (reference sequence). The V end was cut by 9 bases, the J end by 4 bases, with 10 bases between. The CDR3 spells CASEVYGANVLTF. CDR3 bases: TGTGCCAGCGAGGTGTACGGGGCCAACGTCCTGACTTTC.

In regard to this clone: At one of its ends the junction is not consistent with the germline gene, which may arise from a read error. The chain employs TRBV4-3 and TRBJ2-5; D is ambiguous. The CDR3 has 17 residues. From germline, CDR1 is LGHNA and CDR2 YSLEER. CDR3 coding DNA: TGCGCCAGCAGTCAAGATATGCTACTCCGTAACGGAGAGACCCAGTACTTC. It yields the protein CASSQDMLLRNGETQYF.

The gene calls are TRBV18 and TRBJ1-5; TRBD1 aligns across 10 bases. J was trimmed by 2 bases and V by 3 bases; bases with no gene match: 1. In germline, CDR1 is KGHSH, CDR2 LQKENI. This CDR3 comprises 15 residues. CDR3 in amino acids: CASSPGTGGNQPQHF. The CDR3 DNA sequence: TGTGCCAGCTCACCCGGGACAGGGGGCAATCAGCCCCAGCATTTT.

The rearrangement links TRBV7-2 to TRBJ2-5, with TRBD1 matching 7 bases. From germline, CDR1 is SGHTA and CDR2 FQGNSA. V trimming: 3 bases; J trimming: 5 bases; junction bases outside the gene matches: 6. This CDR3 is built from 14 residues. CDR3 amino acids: CASSLGQILETQYF. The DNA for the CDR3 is TGTGCCAGCAGCTTGGGACAGATTTTGGAGACCCAGTACTTC.